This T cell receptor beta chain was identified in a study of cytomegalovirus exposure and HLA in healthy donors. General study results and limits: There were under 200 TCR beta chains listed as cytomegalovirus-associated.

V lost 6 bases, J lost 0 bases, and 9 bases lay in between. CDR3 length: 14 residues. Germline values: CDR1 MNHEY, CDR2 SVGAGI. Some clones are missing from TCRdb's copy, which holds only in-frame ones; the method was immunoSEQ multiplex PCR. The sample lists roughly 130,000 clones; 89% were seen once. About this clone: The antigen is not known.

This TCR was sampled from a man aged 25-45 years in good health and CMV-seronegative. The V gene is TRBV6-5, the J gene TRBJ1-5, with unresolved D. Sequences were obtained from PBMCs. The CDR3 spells CASRTKYSNQPQHF. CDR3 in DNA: TGTGCCAGCAGAACAAAATATAGCAATCAGCCCCAGCATTTT.